Sequencing of this T cell receptor (beta chain) was carried out in a study of PD-1 blockade in mismatch repair-deficient tumors. All patients were mismatch repair deficient, assessed by either PCR or immunohistochemistry. This clone was counted a few times. The method was immunoSEQ multiplex PCR; TCRdb's version includes in-frame clones alone and lacks a portion of them. Counted here are fewer than 100,000 clones, roughly 80% occurring once; the ten biggest clones make up roughly 2.7%. The CDR3 contains 17 residues. The germline V gene encodes CDR1 LNHDA and CDR2 SQIVND (reference sequence). Trimming took 3 bases from V and 4 from J, leaving 19 bases between them.

V gene TRBV19 combines with J gene TRBJ2-1; weak D call: TRBD2 (7 bases). The clonotype was recovered from an adult with mismatch repair-deficient cancer. Here the sequenced sample was peripheral blood, taken 12 weeks after starting pembrolizumab. CDR3 nucleotides: TGTGCCAGTAGTATGGGGGCCGGGACTAACACATACAATGAGCAGTTCTTC. It codes for CASSMGAGTNTYNEQFF.